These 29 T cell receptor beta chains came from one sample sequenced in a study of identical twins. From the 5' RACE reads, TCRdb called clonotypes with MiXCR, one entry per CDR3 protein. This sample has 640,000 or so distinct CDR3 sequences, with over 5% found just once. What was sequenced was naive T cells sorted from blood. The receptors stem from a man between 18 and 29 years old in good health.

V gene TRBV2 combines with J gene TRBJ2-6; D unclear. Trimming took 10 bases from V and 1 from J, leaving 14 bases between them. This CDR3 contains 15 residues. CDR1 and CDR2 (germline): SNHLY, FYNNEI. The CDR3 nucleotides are TGTGCCATACGGACGGGCTTATCTGGGGCCAACGTCCTGACTTTC. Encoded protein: CAIRTGLSGANVLTF.

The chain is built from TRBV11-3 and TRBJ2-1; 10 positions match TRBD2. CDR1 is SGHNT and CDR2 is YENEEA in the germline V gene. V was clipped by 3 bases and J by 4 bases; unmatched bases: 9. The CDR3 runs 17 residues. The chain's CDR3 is CASSFGPLAGPYNEQFF. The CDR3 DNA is TGTGCCAGCAGCTTTGGGCCACTAGCGGGGCCATACAATGAGCAGTTCTTC.

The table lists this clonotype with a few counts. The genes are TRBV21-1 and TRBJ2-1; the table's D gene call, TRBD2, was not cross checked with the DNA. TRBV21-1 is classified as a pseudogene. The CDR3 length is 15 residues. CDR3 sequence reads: CASSQRDEIYNEQFF. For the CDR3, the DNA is TGTGCCAGCAGCCAACGGGACGAGATCTACAATGAGCAGTTCTTC.

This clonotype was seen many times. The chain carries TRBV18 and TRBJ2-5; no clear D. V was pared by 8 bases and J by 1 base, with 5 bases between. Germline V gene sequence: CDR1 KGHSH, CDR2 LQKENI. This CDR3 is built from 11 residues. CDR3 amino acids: CASSPQETQYF. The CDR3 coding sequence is TGTGCCAGCAGCCCCCAAGAGACCCAGTACTTC.

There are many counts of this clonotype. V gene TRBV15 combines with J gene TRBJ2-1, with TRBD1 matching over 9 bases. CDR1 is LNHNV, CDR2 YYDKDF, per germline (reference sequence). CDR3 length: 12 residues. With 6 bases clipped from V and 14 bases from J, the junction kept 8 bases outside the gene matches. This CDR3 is CATRDFRDREFF. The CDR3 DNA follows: TGTGCCACCAGGGACTTTAGGGACAGGGAGTTCTTC. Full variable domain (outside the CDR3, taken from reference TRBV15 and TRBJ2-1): DAMVIQNPRYQVTQFGKPVTLSCSQTLNHNVMYWYQQKSSQAPKLLFHYYDKDFNNEADTPDNFQSRRPNTSFCFLDIRSPGLGDTAMYLCATRDFRDREFFGPGTRLTVL.

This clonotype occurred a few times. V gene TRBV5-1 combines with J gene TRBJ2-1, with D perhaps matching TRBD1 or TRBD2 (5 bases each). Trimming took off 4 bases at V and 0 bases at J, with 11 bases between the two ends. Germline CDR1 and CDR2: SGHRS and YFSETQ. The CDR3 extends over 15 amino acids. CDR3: CASSGDPSSYNEQFF. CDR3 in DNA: TGCGCCAGCAGCGGGGACCCGAGCTCCTACAATGAGCAGTTCTTC.

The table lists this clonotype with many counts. CDR3 in amino acids: CASSSGTGNYNEQFF. The CDR3 coding sequence is TGTGCCAGCAGCTCCGGGACAGGGAATTACAATGAGCAGTTCTTC. V and J are TRBV7-2 and TRBJ2-1, with 9 nucleotides matching TRBD1. The V gene end was trimmed by 4 bases and the J gene end by 4 bases; junction bases not matched to a gene: 5. The CDR3 has 15 amino acids. Germline V CDR1 and CDR2: SGHTA, FQGNSA.

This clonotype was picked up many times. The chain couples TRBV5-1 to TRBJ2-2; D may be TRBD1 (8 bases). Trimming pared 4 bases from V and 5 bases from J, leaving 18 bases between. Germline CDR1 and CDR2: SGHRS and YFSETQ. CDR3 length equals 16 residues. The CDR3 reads CASSPVGQGGTGELFF. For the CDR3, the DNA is TGCGCCAGCAGCCCGGTCGGACAGGGAGGGACCGGGGAGCTGTTTTTT.

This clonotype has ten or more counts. As DNA, the CDR3 is TGCGCCAGCAGCTTGGCGCCCCTAGCGGGAGGTTACAATGAGCAGTTCTTC. It codes for CASSLAPLAGGYNEQFF. The V call is TRBV5-1, the J call TRBJ2-1; 11 positions agree with TRBD2. The CDR3 contains 17 residues. Trimming at V came to 0 bases and at J to 4 bases, leaving 6 bases not matched to a gene. Germline CDR1 and CDR2: SGHRS and YFSETQ.

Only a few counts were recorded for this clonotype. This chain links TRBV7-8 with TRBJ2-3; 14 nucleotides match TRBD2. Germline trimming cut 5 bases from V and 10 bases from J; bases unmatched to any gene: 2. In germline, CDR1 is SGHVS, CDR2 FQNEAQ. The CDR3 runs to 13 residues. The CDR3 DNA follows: TGTGCCAGCAGCGAGACTAGCGGGAGGGCGCAGTATTTT. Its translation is CASSETSGRAQYF.

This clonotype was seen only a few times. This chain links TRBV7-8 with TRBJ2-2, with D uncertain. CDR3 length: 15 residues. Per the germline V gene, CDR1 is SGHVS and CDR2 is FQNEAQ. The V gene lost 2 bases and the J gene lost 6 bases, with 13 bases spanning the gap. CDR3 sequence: CASSLPLVVAGELFF. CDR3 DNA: TGTGCCAGCAGCTTACCCCTAGTAGTGGCCGGGGAGCTGTTTTTT.

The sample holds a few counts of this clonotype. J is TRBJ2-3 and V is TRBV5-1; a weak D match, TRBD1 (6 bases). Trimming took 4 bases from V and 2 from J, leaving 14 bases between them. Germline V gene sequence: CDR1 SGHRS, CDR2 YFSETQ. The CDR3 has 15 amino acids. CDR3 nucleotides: TGCGCCAGCAGCGGGGGCAGGGGCCCCACAGATACGCAGTATTTT. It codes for CASSGGRGPTDTQYF.

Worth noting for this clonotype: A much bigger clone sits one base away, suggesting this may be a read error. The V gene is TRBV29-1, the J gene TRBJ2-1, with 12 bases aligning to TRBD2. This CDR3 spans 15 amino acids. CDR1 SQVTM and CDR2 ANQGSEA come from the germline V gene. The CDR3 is CSVVETSGSFNEKFF. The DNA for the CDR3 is TGCAGCGTTGTAGAGACTAGCGGGAGCTTCAATGAGAAGTTCTTC.

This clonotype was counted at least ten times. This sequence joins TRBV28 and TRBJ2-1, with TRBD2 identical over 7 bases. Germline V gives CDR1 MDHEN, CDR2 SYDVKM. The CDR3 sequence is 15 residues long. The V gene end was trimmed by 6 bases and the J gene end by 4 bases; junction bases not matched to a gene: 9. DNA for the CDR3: TGTGCCAGCAGACCATCTAGCGGACCTTACAATGAGCAGTTCTTC. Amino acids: CASRPSSGPYNEQFF.

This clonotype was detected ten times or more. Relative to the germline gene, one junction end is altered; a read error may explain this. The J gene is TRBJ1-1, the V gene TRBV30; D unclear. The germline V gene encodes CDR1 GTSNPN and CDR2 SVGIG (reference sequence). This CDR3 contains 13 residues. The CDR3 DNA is TGTGCCGGGAGACGGAATATGAACACTGAAGCTTTCTTT. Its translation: CAGRRNMNTEAFF.

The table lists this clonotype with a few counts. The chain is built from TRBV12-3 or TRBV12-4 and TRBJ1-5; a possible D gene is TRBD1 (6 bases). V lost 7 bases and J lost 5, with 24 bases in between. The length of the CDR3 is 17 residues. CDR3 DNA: TGTGCCAGCATCTACCAAATTGGGGGGCTTGGCGATCAGCCCCAGCATTTT. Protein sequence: CASIYQIGGLGDQPQHF.

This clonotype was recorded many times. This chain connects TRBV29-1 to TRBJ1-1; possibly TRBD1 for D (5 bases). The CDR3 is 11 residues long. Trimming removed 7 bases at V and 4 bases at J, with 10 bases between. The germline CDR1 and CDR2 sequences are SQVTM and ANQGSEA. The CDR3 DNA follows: TGCAGCGGGGGAGGGGCCACTGAAGCTTTCTTT. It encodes CSGGGATEAFF. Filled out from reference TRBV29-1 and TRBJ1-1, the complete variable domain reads SAVISQKPSRDICQRGTSLTIQCQVDSQVTMMFWYRQQPGQSLTLIATANQGSEATYESGFVIDKFPISRPNLTFSTLTVSNMSPEDSSIYLCSGGGATEAFFGQGTRLTVV.

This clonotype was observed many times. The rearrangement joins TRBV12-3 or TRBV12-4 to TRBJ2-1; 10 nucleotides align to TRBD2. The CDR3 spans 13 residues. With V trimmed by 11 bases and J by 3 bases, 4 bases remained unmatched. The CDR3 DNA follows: TGTGCCTCCGGGACTAGCGACTACAATGAGCAGTTCTTC. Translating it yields CASGTSDYNEQFF.

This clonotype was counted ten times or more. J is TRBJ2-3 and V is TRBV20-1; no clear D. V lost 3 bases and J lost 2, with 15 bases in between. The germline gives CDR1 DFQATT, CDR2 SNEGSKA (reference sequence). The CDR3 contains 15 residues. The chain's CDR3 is CSARETGHHTDTQYF. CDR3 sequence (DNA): TGCAGTGCTAGGGAAACCGGCCACCACACAGATACGCAGTATTTT.

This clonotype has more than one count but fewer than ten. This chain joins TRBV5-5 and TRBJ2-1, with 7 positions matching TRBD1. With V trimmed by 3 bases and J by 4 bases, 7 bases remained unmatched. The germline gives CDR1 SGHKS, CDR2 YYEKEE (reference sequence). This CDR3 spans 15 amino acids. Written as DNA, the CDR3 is TGTGCCAGCAGCTACGCAAGACAGGGTTACAATGAGCAGTTCTTC. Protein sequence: CASSYARQGYNEQFF.

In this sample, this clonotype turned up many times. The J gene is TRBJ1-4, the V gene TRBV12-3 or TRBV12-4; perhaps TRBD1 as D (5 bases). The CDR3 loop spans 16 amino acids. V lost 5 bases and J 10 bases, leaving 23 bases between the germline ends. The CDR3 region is CASSRDGGGFNAKLFF. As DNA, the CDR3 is TGTGCCAGCAGTCGAGACGGTGGGGGGTTTAACGCAAAACTGTTTTTT.

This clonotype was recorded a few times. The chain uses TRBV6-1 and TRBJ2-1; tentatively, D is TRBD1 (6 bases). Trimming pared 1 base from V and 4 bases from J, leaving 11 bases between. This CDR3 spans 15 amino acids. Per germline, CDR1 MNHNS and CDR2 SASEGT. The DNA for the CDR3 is TGTGCCAGCAGTGAAGACCGGGACACATACAATGAGCAGTTCTTC. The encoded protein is CASSEDRDTYNEQFF.

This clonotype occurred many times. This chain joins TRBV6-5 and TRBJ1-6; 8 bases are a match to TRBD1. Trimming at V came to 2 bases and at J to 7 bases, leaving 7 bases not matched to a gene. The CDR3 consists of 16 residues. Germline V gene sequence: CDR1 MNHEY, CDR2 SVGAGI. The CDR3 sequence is CASSYGQGQGNSPLHF. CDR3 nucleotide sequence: TGTGCCAGCAGTTACGGACAGGGCCAGGGGAATTCACCCCTCCACTTT.

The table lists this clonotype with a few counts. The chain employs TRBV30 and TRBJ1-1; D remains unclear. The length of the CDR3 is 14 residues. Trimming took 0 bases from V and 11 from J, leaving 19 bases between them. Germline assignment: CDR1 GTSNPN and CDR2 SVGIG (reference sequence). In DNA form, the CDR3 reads TGTGCCTGGAGTGTACCGCACCAGAATCTGCGCGCTTTCTTT. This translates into CAWSVPHQNLRAFF.

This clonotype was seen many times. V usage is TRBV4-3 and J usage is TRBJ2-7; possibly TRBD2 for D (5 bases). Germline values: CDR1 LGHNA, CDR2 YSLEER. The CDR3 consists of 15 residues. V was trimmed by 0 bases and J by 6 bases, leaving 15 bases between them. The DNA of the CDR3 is TGCGCCAGCAGCCAAGATTGGCGGTCTAGCTTCGAGCAGTACTTC. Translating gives CASSQDWRSSFEQYF.

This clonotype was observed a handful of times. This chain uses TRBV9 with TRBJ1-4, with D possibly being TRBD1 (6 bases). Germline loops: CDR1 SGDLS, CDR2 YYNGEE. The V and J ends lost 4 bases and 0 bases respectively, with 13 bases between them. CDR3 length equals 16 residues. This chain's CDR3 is CASSHREIATNEKLFF. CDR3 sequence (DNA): TGTGCCAGCAGCCACAGGGAAATAGCAACTAATGAAAAACTGTTTTTT.

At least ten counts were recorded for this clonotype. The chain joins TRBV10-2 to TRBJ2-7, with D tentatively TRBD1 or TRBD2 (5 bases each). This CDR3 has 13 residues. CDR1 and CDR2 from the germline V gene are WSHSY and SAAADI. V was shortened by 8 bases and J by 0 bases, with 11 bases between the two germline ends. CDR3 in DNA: TGCGCCAGCCGGGACGGAATCTCCTACGAGCAGTACTTC. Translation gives CASRDGISYEQYF.

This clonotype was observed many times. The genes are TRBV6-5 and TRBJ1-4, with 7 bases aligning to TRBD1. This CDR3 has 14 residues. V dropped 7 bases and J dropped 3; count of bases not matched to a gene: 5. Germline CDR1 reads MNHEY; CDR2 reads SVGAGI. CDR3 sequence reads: CASNFQGANEKLFF. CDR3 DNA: TGTGCCAGCAATTTCCAGGGGGCTAATGAAAAACTGTTTTTT.

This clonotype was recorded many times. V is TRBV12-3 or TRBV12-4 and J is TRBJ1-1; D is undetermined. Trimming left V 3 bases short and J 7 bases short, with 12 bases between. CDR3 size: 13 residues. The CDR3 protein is CASSFRPGDEAFF. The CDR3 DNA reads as TGTGCCAGCAGTTTCAGGCCAGGCGATGAAGCTTTCTTT.